This TCR beta chain was found in a study of CD8+ T cells in alopecia areata (dated by TCRdb to 2017 to 2018). Regarding the complete study: The treated patients, all with moderate-to-severe alopecia areata, were enrolled in an open-label pilot trial of oral tofacitinib given at 5 to 10 mg twice daily. Patients received tofacitinib for 6 to 18 months and were then followed off drug for 6 months to check for delayed response and recurrence. In treated patients, disease severity was measured using the SALT score, which gives the percentage of scalp surface area affected. To study T cell clonal expansion in alopecia areata, the researchers applied high-throughput TCRbeta sequencing to both the C3H/HeJ mouse model and human patients. Human TCRbeta sequencing covered scalp tissue and sorted CD4+ and CD8+ peripheral blood T cells from patchy and totalis/universalis alopecia areata patients and healthy controls. Tofacitinib-treated patients had biopsies at baseline and at 4 and 24 weeks of treatment, with a later scalp biopsy in several patients. Scalp clonality was compared among normal scalp (n=4), patchy alopecia areata scalp (n=8), and alopecia totalis/universalis scalp (n=8). RNA was obtained with the PAXgene miRNA kit for fixed scalp, the miRNeasy kit for PBMCs, and the RNeasy kit for mouse skin. TCRbeta CDR3 regions were amplified by immunoSEQ multiplex PCR with 35 Vbeta forward and 13 Jbeta reverse primers. The research as a whole found: Shared TCR sequences between patients were less evident than in mice, which may be partly attributable to HLA diversity in the patient population. Resident alphabeta T cells in normal human skin are also sequenced, complicating scalp TCR repertoire analysis, unlike mouse skin dominated by gammadelta T cells. Lesional scalp, especially in alopecia totalis/universalis, showed higher clonality and more expanded CD8+ clones than normal scalp, suggesting antigenic drive. During tofacitinib treatment, many expanded lesional clones remained in scalp and blood, and this persistence may partly explain relapse after treatment is stopped. Because the treated cohort was small and had only one nonresponder, larger studies are needed to examine links between baseline CD8+ expansion and response. With tofacitinib, both scalp clonality and the number of expanded CD8+ clones among the top 100 scalp clones went down significantly.

Explained via the paper, the time point label denotes: more than three weeks on oral tofacitinib. This specimen's treatment or condition label, interpreted: oral pan-JAK inhibitor, 5-10 mg twice daily. From alopecia areata patients, peripheral blood was collected along with lesional scalp punch biopsies. PBMCs were separated by density centrifugation and stained for CD3, CD4 and CD8, after which CD4+ and CD8+ T cells were sorted on a FACSAria. Library method: the immunoSEQ multiplex PCR assay. To provide template for TCR sequencing, every sample had RNA extracted and reverse transcribed into cDNA. SuperScript III was used for first-strand cDNA synthesis, primed with a 2:1 mix of oligo-dT and random hexamers. Amplification bias was assessed with a synthetic immune receptor repertoire, and residual bias was removed computationally. The paper's data handling went like this. After raw reads were preprocessed to remove errors, the CDR3 was defined following IMGT conventions as running from the conserved cysteine to phenylalanine. To get clonality, Shannon entropy was normalized by log2 of the number of productive unique TCRs and the result was subtracted from 1. CD4 or CD8 identity of scalp clones was inferred by cross-referencing scalp TCRbeta sequences with sorted blood CD4 and CD8 repertoires. This is the immuneACCESS table as TCRdb keeps it, with only in-frame sequences that have V and J called. A part of the clones is gone; compared with another copy, unresolved V genes explain less than half, and the rest is unexplained. V, J and clone size were drawn from that table, and D and trimming were deduced from the DNA. For this sample the table gives approximately 210,000 clones, of which 50% to 75% were detected only once. The ten largest clones capture more than 3.5% of the sample.

Concerning this clone: There is no known antigen for this receptor. Per-base qualities were not stored, and no clone one base away is much larger.

Via the germline V gene, CDR1 is SGHRS and CDR2 YFSETQ. Including cysteine and phenylalanine, the CDR3 has 12 amino acids. This entry keeps only the CDR3 DNA: 36 bases, framed from base 1. Germline trimming amounts to 4 bases on V and 8 bases on J, with 5 as the count of junction bases outside the gene matches. The receptor comes from a human donor with alopecia areata. Material: CD4+ T cells sorted from blood, obtained at week 4, from a patient treated with tofacitinib. In this chain, TRBV5-1 is recombined with TRBJ1-2, and TRBD1 matches 7 of the central bases. The CDR3 region has the sequence CASSEDRTGYTF. The DNA sequence is TGCGCCAGCAGCGAGGACAGGACGGGCTACACCTTC. With all but the CDR3 taken from the reference TRBV5-1 and TRBJ1-2 genes, the full variable domain is: KAGVTQTPRYLIKTRGQQVTLSCSPISGHRSVSWYQQTPGQGLQFLFEYFSETQRNKGNFPGRFSGRQFSNSRSEMNVSTLELGDSALYLCASSEDRTGYTFGSGTRLTVV.